This T cell receptor beta chain comes out of a study of T cell repertoires in cytomegalovirus infection. TCRdb ran MiXCR on the reads and lists one entry per CDR3 protein. Among approximately 910,000 distinct CDR3 sequences listed, 31% were seen once. Overall study results and limits: Dominating the ex vivo response were TCR beta clonotypes that were CMV-specific and HLA-C-restricted.

This clonotype was seen a handful of times. Its target is not known. The sample here was cultured CD8+ T cells from PBMCs, taken from culture after CMV antigen stimulation. This receptor was identified in a human donor in good health (CMV status not recorded). Some clones in this sample may be carry-over from other donors' samples.

CDR3: CASSLPGKQPQHF. CDR3 coding DNA: TGTGCCAGCAGTTTACCGGGGAAACAGCCCCAGCATTTT. V and J are TRBV12-3 or TRBV12-4 and TRBJ1-5; D call uncertain. The CDR3 has 13 residues. V was pared by 2 bases and J by 7 bases, with 9 bases between.